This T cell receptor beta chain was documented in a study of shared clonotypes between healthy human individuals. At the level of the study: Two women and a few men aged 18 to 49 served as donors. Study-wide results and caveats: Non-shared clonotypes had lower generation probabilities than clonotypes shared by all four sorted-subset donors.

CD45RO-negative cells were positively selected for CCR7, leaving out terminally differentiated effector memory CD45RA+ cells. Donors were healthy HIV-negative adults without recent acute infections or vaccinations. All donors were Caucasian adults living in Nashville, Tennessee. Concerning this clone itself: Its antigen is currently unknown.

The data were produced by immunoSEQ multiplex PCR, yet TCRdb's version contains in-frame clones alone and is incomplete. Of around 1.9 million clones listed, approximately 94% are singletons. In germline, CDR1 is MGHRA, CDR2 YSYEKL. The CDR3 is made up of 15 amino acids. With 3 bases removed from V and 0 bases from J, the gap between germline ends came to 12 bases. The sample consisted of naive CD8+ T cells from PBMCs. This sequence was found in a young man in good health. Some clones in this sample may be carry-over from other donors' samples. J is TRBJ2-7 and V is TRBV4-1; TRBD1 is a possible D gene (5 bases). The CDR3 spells CASSHIDSTSYEQYF. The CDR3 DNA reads TGCGCCAGCAGCCATATCGACAGCACCTCCTACGAGCAGTACTTC.